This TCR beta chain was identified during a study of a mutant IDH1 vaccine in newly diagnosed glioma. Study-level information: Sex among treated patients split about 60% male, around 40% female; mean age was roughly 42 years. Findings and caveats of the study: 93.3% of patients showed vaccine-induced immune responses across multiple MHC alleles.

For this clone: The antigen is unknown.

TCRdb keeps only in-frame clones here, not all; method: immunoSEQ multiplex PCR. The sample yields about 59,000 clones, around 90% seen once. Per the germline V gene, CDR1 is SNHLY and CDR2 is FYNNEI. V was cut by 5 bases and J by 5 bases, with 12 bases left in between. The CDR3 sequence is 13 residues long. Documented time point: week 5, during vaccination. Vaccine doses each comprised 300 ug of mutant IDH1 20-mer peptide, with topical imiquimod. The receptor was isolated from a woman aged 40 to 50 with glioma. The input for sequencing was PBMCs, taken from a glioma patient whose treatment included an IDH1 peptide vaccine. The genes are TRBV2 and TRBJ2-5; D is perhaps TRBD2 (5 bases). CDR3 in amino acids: CASSLGAGETQYF. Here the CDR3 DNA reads TGTGCCAGCAGTCTGGGAGCCGGGGAGACCCAGTACTTC.